This T cell receptor beta chain was found in a study of Graves' ophthalmopathy and Graves' hyperthyroidism. Study-level information: Peripheral blood was gathered at the point of initial diagnosis, before any treatment started.

Where ophthalmopathy was present, donors had moderate-to-severe activity, CAS ≥3, NOSPECS ≥4 and duration under 3 months. The evidence that diagnosis relied on was clinical symptoms, serum thyroxine, TRAb, thyroid ultrasound and orbital computed tomography. PBMCs came from more than 8 ml of fresh peripheral blood. From RNA, the CDR3 regions of TCR beta chains were amplified and sequenced. HTBI-primed first-round RT-PCR preceded second-round multiplex PCR. MiXCR was run by TCRdb on the multiplex PCR reads, yielding one entry per CDR3 protein. The sample carries fewer than 70,000 distinct CDR3 sequences, approximately 52% recorded once. The receptor's source is an adult woman with Graves' ophthalmopathy. Material for sequencing was peripheral blood.

The CDR3 protein is CAISERASTYHGYTF. As DNA, the CDR3 is TGTGCCATCAGTGAGAGGGCTAGTACATATCATGGCTACACCTTC. The J gene is TRBJ1-2, the V gene TRBV10-3; D is ambiguous. The CDR3 extends over 15 amino acids. V lost 2 bases to trimming and J lost 6 bases, with 16 bases between them. Germline-derived CDR1 and CDR2 are ENHRY and SYGVKD.